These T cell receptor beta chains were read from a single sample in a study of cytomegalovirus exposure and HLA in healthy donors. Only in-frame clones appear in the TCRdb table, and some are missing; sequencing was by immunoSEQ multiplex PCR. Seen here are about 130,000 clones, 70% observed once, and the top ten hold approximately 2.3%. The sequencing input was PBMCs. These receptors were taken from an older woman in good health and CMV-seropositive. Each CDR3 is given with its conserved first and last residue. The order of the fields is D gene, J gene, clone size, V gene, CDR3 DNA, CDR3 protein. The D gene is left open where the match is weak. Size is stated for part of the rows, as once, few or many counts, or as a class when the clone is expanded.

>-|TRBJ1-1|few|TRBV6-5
TGTGCCAGCCGCCTCGCGCGGGATAAGGGAACTGAAGCTTTCTTT
CASRLARDKGTEAFF
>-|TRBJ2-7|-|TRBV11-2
TGTGCCAGCAGCTTAGAACGTAAGGGGCTGCAGTACTTC
CASSLERKGLQYF
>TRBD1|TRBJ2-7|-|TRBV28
TGTGCCAGCATCTCCGGGACAGCCATAAACGAGCAGTACTTC
CASISGTAINEQYF
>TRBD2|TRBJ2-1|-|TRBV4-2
TGTGCCAGCAGGGGGGACGGGAGCGGGAGGGGCTCCTACAATGAGCAGTTCTTC
CASRGDGSGRGSYNEQFF
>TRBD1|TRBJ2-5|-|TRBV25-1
TGTGCCAGCAGTGGGGGGACAGGGTTTCAAGAGACCCAGTACTTC
CASSGGTGFQETQYF
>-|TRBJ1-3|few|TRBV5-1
TGCGCCAGCAGCCAGGCCGCGCAGGGTGGAAACACCATATATTTT
CASSQAAQGGNTIYF
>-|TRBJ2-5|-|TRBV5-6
TGTGCCAGCAGCTTGGGCCGGGGCAGGGGGGAGCAGTACTTC
CASSLGRGRGEQYF
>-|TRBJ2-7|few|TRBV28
TGTGCCAGCAGTTCCTCTGGGGAGCCTTCCTACGAGCAGTACTTC
CASSSSGEPSYEQYF
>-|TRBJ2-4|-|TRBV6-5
TGTGCCAGCAGCCGCGCCGGGGTAGCCAAAAACATTCAGTACTTC
CASSRAGVAKNIQYF
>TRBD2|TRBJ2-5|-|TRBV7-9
TGTGCCAGCAGCTTAATTAGCGGGAGGAGGGAGACCCAGTACTTC
CASSLISGRRETQYF
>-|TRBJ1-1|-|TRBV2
TGTGCCAGCAGACCGACAGTCCGTGAAGCTTTCTTT
CASRPTVREAFF
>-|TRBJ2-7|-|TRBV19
TGTGCCAGTAGTACCACTATTCTCTACGAGCAGTACTTC
CASSTTILYEQYF
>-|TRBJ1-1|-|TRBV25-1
TGTGCCAGCAGTGAATCCCCCCCATCTGAAGCTTTCTTT
CASSESPPSEAFF
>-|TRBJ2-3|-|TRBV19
TGTGCCAGTAGTATAATGGGCGGGAGCACAGATACGCAGTATTTT
CASSIMGGSTDTQYF
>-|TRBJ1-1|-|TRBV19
TGTGCCAGTAGTAACTCCGGGAACACTGAAGCTTTCTTT
CASSNSGNTEAFF
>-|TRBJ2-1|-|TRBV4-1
TGCGCCAGCAGCCAAGAGTCAGGGCTCGTTGAGCAGTTCTTC
CASSQESGLVEQFF
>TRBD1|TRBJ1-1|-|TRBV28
TGTGCCAGCGTGGGCAGGGGGTACAACACTGAAGCTTTCTTT
CASVGRGYNTEAFF
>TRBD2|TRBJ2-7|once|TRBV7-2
TGTGCCAGCAGCTCGGGACTAGCGGGAGGCGAGCAGTACTTC
CASSSGLAGGEQYF
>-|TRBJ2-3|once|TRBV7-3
TGTGCCAGCAGCTTATATGGCGCAGGGGAAAGGAATACGCAGTATTTT
CASSLYGAGERNTQYF
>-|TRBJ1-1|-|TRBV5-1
TGCGCCAGCAGCCCCCTAAGAGGGAGTGGGACTGAAGCTTTCTTT
CASSPLRGSGTEAFF
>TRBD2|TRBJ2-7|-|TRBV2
TGTGCCAGCAGTGCACATGGGACTAGCGGGTCCCCCACTGAGTACTTC
CASSAHGTSGSPTEYF
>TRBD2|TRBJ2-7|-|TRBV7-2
TGTGCCAGCAGCTTAACTAGCGGGAGTAACTACGAGCAGTACTTC
CASSLTSGSNYEQYF
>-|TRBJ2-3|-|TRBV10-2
TGCGCCAGCAGTGATCTCGCAGATACGCAGTATTTT
CASSDLADTQYF
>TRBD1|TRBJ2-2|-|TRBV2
TGTGCCAGCAGAGCTTCCGGGACAGCGAACACCGGGGAGCTGTTTTTT
CASRASGTANTGELFF
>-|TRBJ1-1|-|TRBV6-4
TGTGCCAGCAGAGCGGACGGGAGCACTGAAGCTTTCTTT
CASRADGSTEAFF
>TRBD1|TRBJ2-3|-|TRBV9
TGTGCCAGCAGCGTAGGACAGGGTTACACAGATACGCAGTATTTT
CASSVGQGYTDTQYF
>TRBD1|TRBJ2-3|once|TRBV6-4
TGTGCCAGCAGTCCGCCGGGACAGGGGCCCACAGATACGCAGTATTTT
CASSPPGQGPTDTQYF
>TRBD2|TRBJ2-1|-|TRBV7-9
TGTGCCAGCAGCTTAGCGCGTAGCGGGAGGGCCGGCGAGCAGTTCTTC
CASSLARSGRAGEQFF
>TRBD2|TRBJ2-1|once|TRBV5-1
TGCGCCAGCAGCTTAAACCCCGGGACTAGCGGGAACAATGAGCAGTTCTTC
CASSLNPGTSGNNEQFF
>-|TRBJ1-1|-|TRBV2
TGTGCCAGCAATCGGGGAAGGACTGAAGCTTTCTTT
CASNRGRTEAFF
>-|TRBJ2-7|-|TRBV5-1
TGCGCCAGCAGCCCAGGGGCTAGCGGTTCGCGAGAGCAGTACTTC
CASSPGASGSREQYF
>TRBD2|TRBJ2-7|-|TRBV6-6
TGTGCCAGCAGATTCTTAGCGGGAGCGGACGAGCAGTACTTC
CASRFLAGADEQYF
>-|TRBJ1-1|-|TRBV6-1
TGTGCCAGCAGTGACTCAACACGGAACACTGAAGCTTTCTTT
CASSDSTRNTEAFF
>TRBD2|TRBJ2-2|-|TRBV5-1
TGCGCCAGCAGCTTCTGGGCGGGAGCGGACACCGGGGAGCTGTTTTTT
CASSFWAGADTGELFF
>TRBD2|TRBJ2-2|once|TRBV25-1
TGTGCCAGCAGCCCCGGACTAGCGGGCACCGGGGAGCTGTTTTTT
CASSPGLAGTGELFF
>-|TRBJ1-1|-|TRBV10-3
TGTGCCATCGGGGAAGGGGGGGGCACTGAAGCTTTCTTT
CAIGEGGGTEAFF
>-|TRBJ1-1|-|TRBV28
TGTGCCAGCAGTTTAGGCAGCGTAAACACTGAAGCTTTCTTT
CASSLGSVNTEAFF
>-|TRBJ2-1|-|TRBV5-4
TGTGCCAGCAGCTCTCCAGGTAATGAGCAGTTCTTC
CASSSPGNEQFF
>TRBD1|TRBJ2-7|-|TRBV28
TGTGCCAGCACCTTGGGACAGGACTACGAGCAGTACTTC
CASTLGQDYEQYF
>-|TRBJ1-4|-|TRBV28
TGTGCCGTCCAATCCTCCCAGGGGAGAGATAATGAAAAACTGTTTTTT
CAVQSSQGRDNEKLFF
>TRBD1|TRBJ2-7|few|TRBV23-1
TGCGCCAGCAGTCACGCCTTGGGACAGCTCTACGAGCAGTACTTC
CASSHALGQLYEQYF
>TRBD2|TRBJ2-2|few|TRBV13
TGTGCCAGCAGCTTTGGATCTGGCCTAGCGGGAGGAACCGGGGAGCTGTTTTTT
CASSFGSGLAGGTGELFF
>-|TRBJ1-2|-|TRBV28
TGTGCCAGCAGTGAGGCAGGGTTCGGTGGCTACACCTTC
CASSEAGFGGYTF
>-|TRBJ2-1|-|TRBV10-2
TGCGCCAGCAATTTTGGTGGAGGTTGGGTCAATGAGCAGTTCTTC
CASNFGGGWVNEQFF
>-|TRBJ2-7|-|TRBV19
TGTGCCAGTAGTATAGGGCAGTTCGACGAGCAGTACTTC
CASSIGQFDEQYF
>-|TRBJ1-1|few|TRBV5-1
TGCGCCAGCAGCTTGGGAGAGAACACTGAAGCTTTCTTT
CASSLGENTEAFF
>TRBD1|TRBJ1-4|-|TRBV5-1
TGCGCCAGCAGCTTGGCAGGGACAGAAGGCGAAAAACTGTTTTTT
CASSLAGTEGEKLFF
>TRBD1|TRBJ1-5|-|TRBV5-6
TGTGCCAGCAGCTCCAACGGGGACAGCGACAATCAGCCCCAGCATTTT
CASSSNGDSDNQPQHF